One sample yielded the 24 T cell receptor beta chains listed below, sequenced in a study of T cells in localized non-small cell lung cancer. Generated by immunoSEQ multiplex PCR, the TCRdb table keeps only in-frame clones and is missing some. The sample contains tens of thousands of clones, 88% of which appear only once. The sample in question was peripheral blood, obtained before any cancer treatment. Every receptor here comes from a female donor aged 60 or older with stage I squamous cell lung carcinoma.

The CDR3 is CASSVNTGELFF. As DNA, the CDR3 is TGCGCCAGCAGTGTGAACACCGGGGAGCTGTTTTTT. This sequence joins TRBV5-1 and TRBJ2-2; D is unclear. The CDR3 sequence is 12 residues long. V was shortened by 5 bases and J by 1 base, with 3 bases between the two germline ends. Germline V gene lookup returns CDR1 SGHRS and CDR2 YFSETQ.

The chain carries TRBV28 and TRBJ2-1; D is ambiguous. The CDR3 consists of 16 residues. Deletions cut 3 bases from V and 1 base from J, with 13 bases between. Per the germline V gene, CDR1 is MDHEN and CDR2 is SYDVKM. The CDR3 DNA is TGTGCCAGCAGTTTCGAGCGCAGAAAATCCTACAATGAGCAGTTCTTC. Translation gives CASSFERRKSYNEQFF.

The chain uses TRBV18 and TRBJ2-1; D could derive from TRBD1 or TRBD2 (5 bases each). Trimming took off 0 bases at V and 7 bases at J, with 13 bases between the two ends. Germline CDR1 reads KGHSH; CDR2 reads LQKENI. There are 15 residues in the CDR3. CDR3 nucleotide sequence: TGTGCCAGCTCACCACCGGACAACCGGAGGAATGAGCAGTTCTTC. Translated, it gives CASSPPDNRRNEQFF.

The rearrangement joins TRBV5-8 to TRBJ2-2, with 14 bases that match TRBD2. Trimming took 4 bases from V and 7 from J; bases not matched to a gene: 3. The CDR3 has 15 amino acids. Germline V gene lookup returns CDR1 SGHTS and CDR2 YDEGEE. The CDR3 sequence is CASSLTSGRVGELFF. DNA of the CDR3: TGTGCCAGCAGCCTGACTAGCGGGAGGGTCGGGGAGCTGTTTTTT.

V is TRBV2 and J is TRBJ1-1; D is perhaps TRBD1 (5 bases). The CDR3 is 11 amino acids. V was pared by 8 bases and J by 3 bases, with 7 bases between. Germline values: CDR1 SNHLY, CDR2 FYNNEI. The CDR3 is CASQQDTEAFF. CDR3 DNA sequence: TGTGCCAGCCAACAGGACACTGAAGCTTTCTTT.

Details on this clone: Other DNA variants within this sample encode the same CDR3. The rearrangement uses TRBV7-9 and TRBJ1-1; D uncertain. The CDR3 spans 13 residues. Germline loops: CDR1 SEHNR, CDR2 FQNEAQ (reference sequence). Trimming removed 1 base at V and 1 base at J, with 4 bases between. The CDR3 coding sequence is TGTGCCAGCAGCTTAGGCCAGAACACTGAAGCTTTCTTT. It specifies CASSLGQNTEAFF.

CDR3 region: CSVLRDRSTSYNEQFF. The CDR3 DNA reads TGCAGCGTTCTCCGGGACAGGAGTACCTCCTACAATGAGCAGTTCTTC. The chain combines TRBV29-1 with TRBJ2-1; the match to TRBD1 covers 8 bases. Per the germline V gene, CDR1 is SQVTM and CDR2 is ANQGSEA. This CDR3 spans 16 amino acids. After removal of 5 bases from V and 0 bases from J, the junction contained 9 bases not matched to a gene.

V gene TRBV6-5 combines with J gene TRBJ1-2, with D tentatively TRBD1 (6 bases). Trimming pared 4 bases from V and 4 bases from J, leaving 16 bases between. This CDR3 is 15 amino acids long. Looked up from germline, CDR1 is MNHEY and CDR2 is SVGAGI. The CDR3 nucleotides read TGTGCCAGCAGTTCTGAGGGGGTTCCCCTCTATGGCTACACCTTC. Protein sequence: CASSSEGVPLYGYTF.

This sequence joins TRBV19 and TRBJ1-3; 7 nucleotides agree with TRBD1. CDR3 length: 18 amino acids. Germline V gene data show CDR1 as LNHDA and CDR2 as SQIVND (reference sequence). The trim removed 2 bases at V and 8 bases at J, leaving 18 bases unmatched. The CDR3 is CASSIRTGGRPMEDTIYF. For the CDR3, the DNA is TGTGCCAGTAGTATAAGGACAGGCGGCAGACCTATGGAGGACACCATATATTTT.

The J gene is TRBJ1-1, the V gene TRBV5-6, with D perhaps TRBD1 (5 bases). The CDR3 length is 14 residues. V was cut by 0 bases and J by 4 bases, with 10 bases left in between. Germline CDR1 and CDR2: SGHDT and YYEEEE. The CDR3 protein is CASSLVGGTTEAFF. The DNA of the CDR3 is TGTGCCAGCAGCTTGGTCGGGGGGACCACTGAAGCTTTCTTT.

The CDR3 loop reads CASSVLAVLGELFF. CDR3 DNA sequence: TGTGCCAGCAGTGTACTAGCGGTCCTCGGGGAGCTGTTTTTT. The rearrangement links TRBV2 to TRBJ2-2, with 8 bases lining up with TRBD2. The CDR3 totals 14 residues. V lost 4 bases, J lost 7 bases, and 5 bases stayed unmatched. Germline values: CDR1 SNHLY, CDR2 FYNNEI. The full variable domain, rest sourced from reference TRBV2 and TRBJ2-2, is EPEVTQTPSHQVTQMGQEVILRCVPISNHLYFYWYRQILGQKVEFLVSFYNNEISEKSEIFDDQFSVERPDGSNFTLKIRSTKLEDSAMYFCASSVLAVLGELFFGEGSRLTVL.

In its sample, this clone was seen a few times. The chain links TRBV19 to TRBJ2-7; either TRBD1 or TRBD2 may supply D (5 bases each). V lost 3 bases and J lost 3, with 21 bases in between. The CDR3 totals 17 residues. Germline V gene data show CDR1 as LNHDA and CDR2 as SQIVND (reference sequence). CDR3 in amino acids: CASSIQVVGTSVYEQYF. The CDR3 DNA is TGTGCCAGTAGTATTCAGGTGGTGGGGACGTCGGTCTACGAGCAGTACTTC.

The chain couples TRBV19 to TRBJ1-4; D uncertain. Trimming removed 6 bases at V and 4 bases at J, with 12 bases between. From germline, CDR1 is LNHDA and CDR2 SQIVND (reference sequence). This CDR3 has 14 residues. The CDR3 sequence is CASSLIGVNEKLFF. The DNA of the CDR3 is TGTGCCAGTAGCCTAATTGGAGTTAATGAAAAACTGTTTTTT.

V gene TRBV6-5 combines with J gene TRBJ2-1; 7 bases line up with TRBD2. V shed 2 bases and J 0 bases; nucleotides not matched to a gene: 1. CDR1 and CDR2 from the germline V gene are MNHEY and SVGAGI. The CDR3 sequence is 15 residues long. The CDR3 DNA follows: TGTGCCAGCAGTTACCCGGGGGGCTCCTACAATGAGCAGTTCTTC. It specifies CASSYPGGSYNEQFF.

The J gene is TRBJ1-1, the V gene TRBV7-2; D is ambiguous. Trimming took off 5 bases at V and 7 bases at J, with 11 bases between the two ends. Germline assignment: CDR1 SGHTA and CDR2 FQGNSA. The CDR3 covers 12 residues. CDR3 nucleotides: TGTGCCAGCAGCCCCCCATGGGTTGAAGCTTTCTTT. It yields the protein CASSPPWVEAFF.

The CDR3 loop reads CASTGQGGNQPQHF. The CDR3 DNA reads TGTGCCAGTACCGGACAGGGGGGTAATCAGCCCCAGCATTTT. The V and J genes are TRBV19 and TRBJ1-5, with 10 bases identical to TRBD1. Per germline, CDR1 LNHDA and CDR2 SQIVND (reference sequence). The CDR3 is made up of 14 amino acids. V shed 7 bases and J 4 bases; nucleotides not matched to a gene: 4.

The V gene is TRBV5-1, the J gene TRBJ1-1; 10 nucleotides match TRBD1. With V trimmed by 2 bases and J by 6 bases, 7 bases remained unmatched. CDR1 and CDR2 (germline): SGHRS, YFSETQ. CDR3 length: 15 residues. The CDR3 DNA sequence: TGCGCCAGCAGCTTCGCTAAAGGACAGGGGGCTGAAGCTTTCTTT. This codes for CASSFAKGQGAEAFF.

In DNA form, the CDR3 reads TGTGCCAGCAGCGTGCTATCCGGGGAGCTGTTTTTT. It translates to CASSVLSGELFF. The gene calls are TRBV5-6 and TRBJ2-2; D is unresolved. The CDR3 totals 12 residues. V was trimmed by 4 bases and J by 6 bases, leaving 7 bases between them. Germline lookup yields CDR1 SGHDT and CDR2 YYEEEE.

This chain connects TRBV4-1 to TRBJ2-1; 9 bases align to TRBD1. This CDR3 has 17 residues. Germline V gene data show CDR1 as MGHRA and CDR2 as YSYEKL. With V trimmed by 5 bases and J by 7 bases, 15 bases remained unmatched. This chain's CDR3 is CASSLPPGQGGRNEQFF. CDR3 nucleotides: TGCGCCAGCAGCTTACCACCGGGACAGGGTGGTAGGAATGAGCAGTTCTTC.

Written as DNA, the CDR3 is TGTGCCTGGAGTGCGGGACAGGCCTTAAGTGGCTACACCTTC. Encoded protein: CAWSAGQALSGYTF. This chain joins TRBV30 and TRBJ1-2; 8 nucleotides match TRBD1. This CDR3 is built from 14 residues. J lost 7 bases, V lost 1 base, and 8 bases had no gene match. CDR1 GTSNPN and CDR2 SVGIG come from the germline V gene (reference sequence).

This clone has only one observation. This chain connects TRBV5-5 to TRBJ1-3; 7 bases line up with TRBD1. CDR3 length: 17 amino acids. Germline-derived CDR1 and CDR2 are SGHKS and YYEKEE (reference sequence). With V trimmed by 0 bases and J by 4 bases, 10 bases remained unmatched. Here the CDR3 DNA reads TGTGCCAGCAGCTTGGTCCCCCCGACAGGGACGGGAAACACCATATATTTT. Amino acids: CASSLVPPTGTGNTIYF. The full variable domain, in which reference TRBV5-5 and TRBJ1-3 provide the parts outside the CDR3, is DAGVTQSPTHLIKTRGQQVTLRCSPISGHKSVSWYQQVLGQGPQFIFQYYEKEERGRGNFPDRFSARQFPNYSSELNVNALLLGDSALYLCASSLVPPTGTGNTIYFGEGSWLTVV.

V is TRBV7-2 and J is TRBJ2-7, with no clear D. CDR3 length: 14 amino acids. Germline loops: CDR1 SGHTA, CDR2 FQGNSA. V dropped 5 bases and J dropped 4 bases, with 15 bases sitting between them. CDR3 nucleotides: TGTGCCAGCAGCCGAACTCGGACGTCATACGAGCAGTACTTC. The encoded protein is CASSRTRTSYEQYF.

The V call is TRBV7-9, the J call TRBJ2-5; 10 bases are shared with TRBD1. CDR3 length: 15 residues. Trimming took 5 bases from V and 3 from J; bases not matched to a gene: 6. Looked up from germline, CDR1 is SEHNR and CDR2 is FQNEAQ (reference sequence). CDR3 nucleotides: TGTGCCAGCAGCCGCGGGACAGGGGTCGAAGAGACCCAGTACTTC. It translates to CASSRGTGVEETQYF.

This clone was found a few times. The chain recombines TRBV7-9 with TRBJ1-2; the D gene is possibly TRBD1 (6 bases). Deletions cut 6 bases from V and 4 bases from J, with 15 bases between. The CDR3 consists of 14 residues. The V gene's germline CDR1 is SEHNR and CDR2 FQNEAQ (reference sequence). The CDR3 loop is CASSPPGDSYGYTF. The CDR3 nucleotides are TGTGCCAGCAGTCCGCCAGGGGATTCCTATGGCTACACCTTC. The full variable domain, rest sourced from reference TRBV7-9 and TRBJ1-2, is DTGVSQNPRHKITKRGQNVTFRCDPISEHNRLYWYRQTLGQGPEFLTYFQNEAQLEKSRLLSDRFSAERPKGSFSTLEIQRTEQGDSAMYLCASSPPGDSYGYTFGSGTRLTVV.